This T cell receptor (beta chain) was recovered during a study of T cell changes during pregnancy in multiple sclerosis. Repertoires were generated with immunoSEQ multiplex PCR, while TCRdb's copy carries only in-frame clones and drops some. There are around 100,000 clones in the sample; 90% to 95% occur only once, and 1.5% lies in the top ten. Trimming shortened V by 0 bases and J by 2 bases, and 11 bases separated the two germline ends. The CDR3 runs 15 residues. The germline gives CDR1 SGDLS, CDR2 YYNGEE. The V call is TRBV9, the J call TRBJ2-5; the D gene is possibly TRBD2 (5 bases). This clonotype was sampled from a female donor with multiple sclerosis, enrolled in a pregnancy study. Sequencing was performed on peripheral blood, taken in the third trimester of pregnancy. The CDR3 DNA is TGTGCCAGCAGCGTAGCTGGGAGTCGGCAAGAGACCCAGTACTTC. Protein product: CASSVAGSRQETQYF.